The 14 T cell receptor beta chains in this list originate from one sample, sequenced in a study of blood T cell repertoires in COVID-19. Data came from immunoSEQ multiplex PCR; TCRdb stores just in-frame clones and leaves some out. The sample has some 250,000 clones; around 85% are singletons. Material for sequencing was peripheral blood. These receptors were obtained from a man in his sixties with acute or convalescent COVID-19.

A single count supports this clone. The CDR3 region has the DNA TGTGCCTGGAGCCGACGGGACAGGGGTACAGATACGCAGTATTTT. It codes for CAWSRRDRGTDTQYF. The chain recombines TRBV30 with TRBJ2-3; 10 nucleotides line up with TRBD1. Trimming removed 3 bases from V and 3 bases from J; junction bases left unmatched: 6. The CDR3 is 15 amino acids. The V gene's germline CDR1 is GTSNPN and CDR2 SVGIG (reference sequence).

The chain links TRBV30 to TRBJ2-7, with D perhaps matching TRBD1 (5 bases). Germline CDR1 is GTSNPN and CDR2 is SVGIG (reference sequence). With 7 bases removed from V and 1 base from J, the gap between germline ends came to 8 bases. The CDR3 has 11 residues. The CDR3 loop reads CASRASYEQYF. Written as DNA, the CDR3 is TGTGCCTCCAGGGCTTCCTACGAGCAGTACTTC.

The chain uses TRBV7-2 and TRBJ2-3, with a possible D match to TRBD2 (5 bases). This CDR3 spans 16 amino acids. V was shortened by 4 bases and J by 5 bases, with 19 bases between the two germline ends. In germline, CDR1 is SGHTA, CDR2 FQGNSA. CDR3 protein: CASSYTPNTGRDTQYF. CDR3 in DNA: TGTGCCAGCAGCTACACCCCCAACACGGGAAGAGATACGCAGTATTTT.

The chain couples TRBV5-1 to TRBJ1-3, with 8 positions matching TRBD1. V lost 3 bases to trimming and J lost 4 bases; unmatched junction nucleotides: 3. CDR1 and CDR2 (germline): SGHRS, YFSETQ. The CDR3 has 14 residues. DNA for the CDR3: TGCGCCAGCAGCTCCCGGACAGGGGGAAACACCATATATTTT. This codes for CASSSRTGGNTIYF. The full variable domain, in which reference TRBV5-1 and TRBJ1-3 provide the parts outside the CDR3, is KAGVTQTPRYLIKTRGQQVTLSCSPISGHRSVSWYQQTPGQGLQFLFEYFSETQRNKGNFPGRFSGRQFSNSRSEMNVSTLELGDSALYLCASSSRTGGNTIYFGEGSWLTVV.

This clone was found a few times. CDR3 residues: CASSRRQAQHF. CDR3 DNA: TGTGCCAGCAGTCGACGGCAGGCCCAGCATTTT. The V and J genes are TRBV28 and TRBJ1-5; D unresolved. Trimming took 5 bases from V and 11 from J, leaving 10 bases between them. Germline V CDR1 and CDR2: MDHEN, SYDVKM. The CDR3 has 11 amino acids.

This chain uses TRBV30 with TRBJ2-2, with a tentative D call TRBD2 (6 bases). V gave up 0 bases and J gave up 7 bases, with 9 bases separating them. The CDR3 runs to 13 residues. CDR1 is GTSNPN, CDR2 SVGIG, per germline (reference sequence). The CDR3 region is CAWSVVGGGELFF. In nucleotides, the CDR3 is TGTGCCTGGAGTGTAGTGGGGGGCGGGGAGCTGTTTTTT.

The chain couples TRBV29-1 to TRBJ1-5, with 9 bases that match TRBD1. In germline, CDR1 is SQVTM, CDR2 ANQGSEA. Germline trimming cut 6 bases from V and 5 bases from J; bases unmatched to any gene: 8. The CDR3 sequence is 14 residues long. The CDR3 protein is CSVATGGIDQPQHF. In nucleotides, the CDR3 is TGCAGCGTAGCGACAGGGGGGATCGATCAGCCCCAGCATTTT.

The CDR3 nucleotides are TGCGCCAGCAGCAAAGGGGATGAAAAACTGTTTTTT. Translated, it gives CASSKGDEKLFF. This sequence joins TRBV5-1 and TRBJ1-4; maybe TRBD1 (5 bases). Deletions cut 4 bases from V and 6 bases from J, with 7 bases between. The CDR3 is made up of 12 amino acids. CDR1 and CDR2 from the germline V gene are SGHRS and YFSETQ.

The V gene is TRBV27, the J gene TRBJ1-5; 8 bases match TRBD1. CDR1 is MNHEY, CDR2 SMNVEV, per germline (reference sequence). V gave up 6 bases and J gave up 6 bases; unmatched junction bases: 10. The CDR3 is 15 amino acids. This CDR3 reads CASSTRTGHGQPQHF. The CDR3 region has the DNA TGTGCCAGCAGCACACGGACAGGGCACGGTCAGCCCCAGCATTTT.

CDR3 nucleotide sequence: TGTGCCAGCGGGTCCCCCGCTAGCGGGGCTGGGCAGTTCTTC. Amino acids: CASGSPASGAGQFF. This chain joins TRBV11-3 and TRBJ2-1, with TRBD2 matching over 9 bases. V lost 8 bases to trimming and J lost 12 bases; unmatched junction nucleotides: 14. CDR1 and CDR2 from the germline V gene are SGHNT and YENEEA. CDR3 size: 14 residues.

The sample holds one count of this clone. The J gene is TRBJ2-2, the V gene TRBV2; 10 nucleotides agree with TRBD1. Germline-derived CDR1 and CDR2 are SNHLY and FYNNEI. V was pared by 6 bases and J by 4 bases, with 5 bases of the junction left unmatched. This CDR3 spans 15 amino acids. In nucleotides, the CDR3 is TGTGCCAGCAGAGGGGACAGGGGATTCACCGGGGAGCTGTTTTTT. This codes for CASRGDRGFTGELFF. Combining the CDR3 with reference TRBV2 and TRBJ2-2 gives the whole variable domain EPEVTQTPSHQVTQMGQEVILRCVPISNHLYFYWYRQILGQKVEFLVSFYNNEISEKSEIFDDQFSVERPDGSNFTLKIRSTKLEDSAMYFCASRGDRGFTGELFFGEGSRLTVL.

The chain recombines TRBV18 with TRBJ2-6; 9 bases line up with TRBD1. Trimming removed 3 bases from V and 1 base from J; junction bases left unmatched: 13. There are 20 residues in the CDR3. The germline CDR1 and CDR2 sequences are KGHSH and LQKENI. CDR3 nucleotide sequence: TGTGCCAGCTCACCCCGCGGACTTCCGGACAGGGGATCTGGGGCCAACGTCCTGACTTTC. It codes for CASSPRGLPDRGSGANVLTF.

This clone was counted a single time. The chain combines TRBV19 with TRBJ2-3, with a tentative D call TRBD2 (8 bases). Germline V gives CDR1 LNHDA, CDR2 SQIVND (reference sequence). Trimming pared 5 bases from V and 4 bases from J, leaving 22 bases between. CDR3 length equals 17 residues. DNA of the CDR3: TGTGCCAGTAGTTCCGGGACACTTAGCGGGACAGCAGATACGCAGTATTTT. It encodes CASSSGTLSGTADTQYF.

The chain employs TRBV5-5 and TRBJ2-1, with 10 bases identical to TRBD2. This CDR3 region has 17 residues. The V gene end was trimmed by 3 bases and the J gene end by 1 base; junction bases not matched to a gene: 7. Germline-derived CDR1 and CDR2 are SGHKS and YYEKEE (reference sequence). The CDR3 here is CASSSSGRAVSYNEQFF. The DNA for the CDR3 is TGTGCCAGCAGCTCGAGCGGGAGGGCCGTGTCCTACAATGAGCAGTTCTTC.